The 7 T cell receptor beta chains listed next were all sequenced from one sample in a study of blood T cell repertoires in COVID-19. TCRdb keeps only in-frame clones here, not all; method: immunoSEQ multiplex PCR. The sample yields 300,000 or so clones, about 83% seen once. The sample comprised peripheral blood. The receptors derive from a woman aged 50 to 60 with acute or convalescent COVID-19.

The CDR3 DNA sequence: TGTGCCAGCAGCTTTGGCACGAATATGAACACTGAAGCTTTCTTT. Encoded protein: CASSFGTNMNTEAFF. The chain recombines TRBV11-2 with TRBJ1-1; D is unclear. CDR1 SGHAT and CDR2 FQNNGV come from the germline V gene. Trimming took off 3 bases at V and 0 bases at J, with 11 bases between the two ends. The CDR3 spans 15 residues. The full variable domain, with the rest looked up from reference TRBV11-2 and TRBJ1-1, is EAGVAQSPRYKIIEKRQSVAFWCNPISGHATLYWYQQILGQGPKLLIQFQNNGVVDDSQLPKDRFSAERLKGVDSTLKIQPAKLEDSAVYLCASSFGTNMNTEAFFGQGTRLTVV.

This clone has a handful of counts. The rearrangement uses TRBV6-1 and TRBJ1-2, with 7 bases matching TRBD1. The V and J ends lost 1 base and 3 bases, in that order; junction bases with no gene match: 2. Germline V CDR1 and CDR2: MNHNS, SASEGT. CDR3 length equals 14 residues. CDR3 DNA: TGTGCCAGCAGTGAAGTTCAGGGGGACTATGGCTACACCTTC. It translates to CASSEVQGDYGYTF.

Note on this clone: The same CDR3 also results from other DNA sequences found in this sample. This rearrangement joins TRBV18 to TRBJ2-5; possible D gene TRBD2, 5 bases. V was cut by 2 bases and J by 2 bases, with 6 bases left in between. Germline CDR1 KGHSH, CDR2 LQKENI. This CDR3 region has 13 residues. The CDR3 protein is CASSPGRQETQYF. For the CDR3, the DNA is TGTGCCAGCTCACCAGGGAGACAAGAGACCCAGTACTTC.

CDR3 protein: CASSLTGGNTEAFF. The DNA for the CDR3 is TGTGCCAGCAGCTTGACAGGAGGTAACACTGAAGCTTTCTTT. The rearrangement links TRBV6-5 to TRBJ1-1; D may be TRBD1 (6 bases). The V and J ends lost 6 bases and 2 bases respectively, with 13 bases between them. The CDR3 runs 14 residues. CDR1 and CDR2 (germline): MNHEY, SVGAGI.

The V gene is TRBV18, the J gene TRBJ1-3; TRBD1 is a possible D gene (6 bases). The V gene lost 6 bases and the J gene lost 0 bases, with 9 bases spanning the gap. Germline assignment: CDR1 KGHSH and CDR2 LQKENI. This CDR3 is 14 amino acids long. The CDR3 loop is CASSEDSSGNTIYF. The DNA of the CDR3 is TGTGCCAGCTCCGAGGACAGCTCTGGAAACACCATATATTTT.

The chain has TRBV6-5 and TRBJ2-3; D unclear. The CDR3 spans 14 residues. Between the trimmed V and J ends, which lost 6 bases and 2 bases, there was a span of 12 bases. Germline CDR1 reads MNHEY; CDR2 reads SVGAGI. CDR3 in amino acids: CASRGRLLTDTQYF. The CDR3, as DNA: TGTGCCAGCAGGGGCCGCCTTCTCACAGATACGCAGTATTTT.

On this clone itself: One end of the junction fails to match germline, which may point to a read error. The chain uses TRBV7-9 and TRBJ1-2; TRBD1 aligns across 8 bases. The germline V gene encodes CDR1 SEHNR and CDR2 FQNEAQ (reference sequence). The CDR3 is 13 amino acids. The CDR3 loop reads CASSTGQAMAVSF. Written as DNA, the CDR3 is TGTGCCAGCAGCACGGGACAGGCTATGGCTGTATCCTTC.